The 22 T cell receptor beta chains below all came from one sample that was sequenced in a study of blood T cell repertoires in COVID-19. The method was immunoSEQ multiplex PCR; TCRdb's version includes in-frame clones alone and lacks a portion of them. Of some 260,000 clones listed, more than 75% are singletons. Material: PBMCs or T cells enriched from blood (not recorded which). Receptor source: a man aged 40-49 years who had recovered from COVID-19.

The chain recombines TRBV5-1 with TRBJ2-1; D uncertain. There are 14 residues in the CDR3. Trimming took 4 bases from V and 8 from J, leaving 16 bases between them. CDR1 SGHRS and CDR2 YFSETQ come from the germline V gene. CDR3 coding DNA: TGCGCCAGCAGCCCCCGGGTTCCGTCCGATGAGCAGTTCTTC. Residues: CASSPRVPSDEQFF.

The V call is TRBV30, the J call TRBJ1-1; D is possibly TRBD1 (5 bases). V was clipped by 3 bases and J by 7 bases, with 9 bases between them. The germline V gene has CDR1 GTSNPN and CDR2 SVGIG (reference sequence). This CDR3 spans 11 amino acids. The CDR3 protein is CAWSRDFEAFF. The CDR3 region has the DNA TGTGCCTGGAGCCGGGACTTTGAAGCTTTCTTT.

This chain connects TRBV11-3 to TRBJ2-2; 11 bases are shared with TRBD1. V lost 5 bases and J lost 3; bases outside the gene matches: 8. The CDR3 totals 17 residues. Germline V gene data show CDR1 as SGHNT and CDR2 as YENEEA. Here the CDR3 reads CASSKGPGQGDTGELFF. The CDR3 bases are TGTGCCAGCAGCAAAGGACCGGGACAGGGGGACACCGGGGAGCTGTTTTTT.

The V and J genes are TRBV3-1 (or the pseudogene TRBV3-2) and TRBJ2-2; maybe TRBD2 (6 bases). This CDR3 comprises 15 residues. CDR1 and CDR2 from the germline V gene are LGHDT and YNNKEL (reference sequence). Trimming cost V 1 base and J 5 bases, with 11 bases left between them. Written as DNA, the CDR3 is TGTGCCAGCAGCCAAGCGGGAGCCGGGACCGGGGAGCTGTTTTTT. This encodes CASSQAGAGTGELFF.

The V and J genes are TRBV5-1 and TRBJ1-6, with D perhaps matching TRBD1 (5 bases). V lost 2 bases and J lost 9, with 18 bases in between. This CDR3 region has 16 residues. CDR1 SGHRS and CDR2 YFSETQ come from the germline V gene. This CDR3 reads CASSFMQGADSSPLHF. CDR3 nucleotide sequence: TGCGCCAGCAGCTTTATGCAGGGTGCAGACAGTTCACCCCTCCACTTT. Variable domain in full (rest from reference TRBV5-1 and TRBJ1-6): KAGVTQTPRYLIKTRGQQVTLSCSPISGHRSVSWYQQTPGQGLQFLFEYFSETQRNKGNFPGRFSGRQFSNSRSEMNVSTLELGDSALYLCASSFMQGADSSPLHFGNGTRLTVT.

The chain is built from TRBV6-5 and TRBJ1-5, with D perhaps TRBD1 (5 bases). Looked up from germline, CDR1 is MNHEY and CDR2 is SVGAGI. The CDR3 has 14 residues. The ends were cut back, 4 bases at V and 4 bases at J, with 11 bases in the middle. In DNA form, the CDR3 reads TGTGCCAGCAGTTTATGGGGCCAGAATCAGCCCCAGCATTTT. Translation: CASSLWGQNQPQHF.

The chain carries TRBV5-3 and TRBJ1-5, with unresolved D. TRBV5-3 belongs to the ORF category, with a function that is uncertain. This CDR3 comprises 15 residues. With 4 bases removed from V and 0 bases from J, the gap between germline ends came to 11 bases. The CDR3 region has the DNA TGTGCCAGAAGCGCCAGAGGGAATAGCAATCAGCCCCAGCATTTT. Encoded protein: CARSARGNSNQPQHF.

V is TRBV4-1 and J is TRBJ2-7, with 9 positions matching TRBD2. The trim removed 0 bases at V and 3 bases at J, leaving 3 bases unmatched. This CDR3 has 15 amino acids. Germline CDR1 reads MGHRA; CDR2 reads YSYEKL. The CDR3 DNA sequence: TGCGCCAGCAGCCAAGAAGCGGGAGGACTCTACGAGCAGTACTTC. This sequence encodes CASSQEAGGLYEQYF.

V gene TRBV6-5 combines with J gene TRBJ2-2, with D maybe TRBD1 (6 bases). Germline V CDR1 and CDR2: MNHEY, SVGAGI. V was pared by 4 bases and J by 0 bases, with 12 bases between. The CDR3 runs 16 residues. The CDR3 sequence: CASSFLDSPNTGELFF. The DNA of the CDR3 is TGTGCCAGCAGTTTCTTGGACAGCCCGAACACCGGGGAGCTGTTTTTT.

The V gene is TRBV18, the J gene TRBJ1-1, with D maybe TRBD1 (5 bases). The CDR3 runs 14 residues. Germline loops: CDR1 KGHSH, CDR2 LQKENI. V lost 1 base, J lost 3 bases, and 9 bases lay in between. The CDR3: CASSPQRGDTEAFF. CDR3 nucleotide sequence: TGTGCCAGCTCACCACAACGGGGGGACACTGAAGCTTTCTTT.

The chain uses TRBV2 and TRBJ1-6; no reliable D call. The CDR3 is 12 residues long. The V and J ends lost 6 bases and 10 bases respectively, with 10 bases between them. Germline-derived CDR1 and CDR2 are SNHLY and FYNNEI. For the CDR3, the DNA is TGTGCCAGCAGGAGAGAATCCTCACCCCTCCACTTT. Translating it yields CASRRESSPLHF.

The V call is TRBV2, the J call TRBJ2-5, with D uncertain. CDR1 SNHLY and CDR2 FYNNEI come from the germline V gene. CDR3 size: 14 residues. The V and J ends lost 4 bases and 4 bases respectively, with 13 bases between them. Written as DNA, the CDR3 is TGTGCCAGCAGTGGTCTTTTGGCAGGAGAGACCCAGTACTTC. This translates into CASSGLLAGETQYF.

The chain carries TRBV18 and TRBJ1-5, with D possibly matching TRBD1 (5 bases). V was shortened by 2 bases and J by 3 bases, with 17 bases between the two germline ends. The CDR3 has 17 residues. Germline CDR1 KGHSH, CDR2 LQKENI. CDR3 region: CASSPYSGDITNQPQHF. As DNA, the CDR3 is TGTGCCAGCTCACCATATTCGGGGGATATCACCAATCAGCCCCAGCATTTT.

Only one count was recorded for this clone. The chain has TRBV7-9 and TRBJ2-7; 11 bases match TRBD2. Germline CDR1 and CDR2: SEHNR and FQNEAQ (reference sequence). The CDR3 consists of 16 residues. Unmatched junction bases numbered 10, after V lost 5 bases and J lost 4 bases. The CDR3 region is CASSPPLTSGIYEQYF. CDR3 nucleotide sequence: TGTGCCAGCAGCCCACCCCTGACTAGCGGGATTTACGAGCAGTACTTC. The complete variable domain, with remaining parts taken from reference TRBV7-9 and TRBJ2-7, reads DTGVSQNPRHKITKRGQNVTFRCDPISEHNRLYWYRQTLGQGPEFLTYFQNEAQLEKSRLLSDRFSAERPKGSFSTLEIQRTEQGDSAMYLCASSPPLTSGIYEQYFGPGTRLTVT.

The CDR3 coding sequence is TGTGCCAGCAGCTTACAGGGTCTCCCTGGCTACACCTTC. Translating it yields CASSLQGLPGYTF. The chain couples TRBV7-2 to TRBJ1-2; a possible D gene is TRBD1 (5 bases). CDR1 is SGHTA, CDR2 FQGNSA, per germline. CDR3 length: 13 residues. V was pared by 2 bases and J by 7 bases, with 11 bases between.

This chain links TRBV14 with TRBJ2-6, with no clear D. The CDR3 has 13 amino acids. Germline CDR1 reads SGHDN; CDR2 reads FVKESK. Trimming took 6 bases from V and 1 from J, leaving 4 bases between them. CDR3 residues: CASSLSGANVLTF. The CDR3 DNA reads TGTGCCAGCAGTCTATCTGGGGCCAACGTCCTGACTTTC.

The chain recombines TRBV5-1 with TRBJ2-7; 8 bases align to TRBD1. The CDR3 totals 15 residues. Germline CDR1 and CDR2: SGHRS and YFSETQ. V shed 0 bases, J shed 6 bases, and the junction held 8 bases outside the gene matches. CDR3 in amino acids: CASSLGQGAYSEQYF. DNA for the CDR3: TGCGCCAGCAGCTTGGGCCAGGGGGCTTATTCCGAGCAGTACTTC.

This clone was seen ten or more times. V usage is TRBV29-1 and J usage is TRBJ1-1; no firm D call. In germline, CDR1 is SQVTM, CDR2 ANQGSEA. The ends were cut back, 6 bases at V and 4 bases at J, with 15 bases in the middle. The CDR3 covers 13 residues. The CDR3 loop is CSVAHTASTEAFF. In DNA, the CDR3 is TGCAGCGTCGCCCATACAGCCTCCACTGAAGCTTTCTTT. The complete variable domain, with remaining parts taken from reference TRBV29-1 and TRBJ1-1, reads SAVISQKPSRDICQRGTSLTIQCQVDSQVTMMFWYRQQPGQSLTLIATANQGSEATYESGFVIDKFPISRPNLTFSTLTVSNMSPEDSSIYLCSVAHTASTEAFFGQGTRLTVV.

The chain has TRBV28 and TRBJ1-1, with D maybe TRBD1 (5 bases). The CDR3 runs 16 residues. Trimming cost V 4 bases and J 1 base, with 16 bases left between them. Germline V gene sequence: CDR1 MDHEN, CDR2 SYDVKM. The CDR3 sequence is CASSSPHGGTNTEAFF. CDR3 DNA sequence: TGTGCCAGCAGTTCCCCCCACGGGGGAACGAACACTGAAGCTTTCTTT.

The CDR3 protein is CASSANSYEQYF. In DNA form, the CDR3 reads TGTGCCAGCAGTGCTAACTCCTACGAGCAGTACTTC. The V call is TRBV2, the J call TRBJ2-7; the D is unclear. The germline gives CDR1 SNHLY, CDR2 FYNNEI. The length of the CDR3 is 12 residues. With 4 bases removed from V and 0 bases from J, the gap between germline ends came to 4 bases.

J is TRBJ1-5 and V is TRBV19; 8 nucleotides match TRBD1. Per the germline V gene, CDR1 is LNHDA and CDR2 is SQIVND (reference sequence). The CDR3 loop spans 17 amino acids. The V and J ends lost 0 bases and 4 bases, in that order; junction bases with no gene match: 8. The CDR3 nucleotides read TGTGCCAGTAGTATAGACTGGACAGGGCGGGGGAATCAGCCCCAGCATTTT. It is translated as CASSIDWTGRGNQPQHF.

The rearrangement links TRBV7-2 to TRBJ2-1, with a possible D match to TRBD1 (7 bases). Trimming removed 4 bases at V and 6 bases at J, with 13 bases between. This CDR3 is built from 14 residues. The germline CDR1 and CDR2 sequences are SGHTA and FQGNSA. The CDR3 region is CASSSYRGGNEQFF. The CDR3 DNA sequence: TGTGCCAGCAGCTCCTACAGGGGAGGCAATGAGCAGTTCTTC.